These 23 T cell receptor beta chains originate from one sample sequenced in a study of identical twins (dated by TCRdb to the mid-2010s). The method behind the library was 5' RACE. This sample was sequenced with an Illumina HiSeq 2000. TCRdb reanalyzed the raw reads on its own, using fastp at Q25 for trimming and MiXCR for clone calling, and kept in-frame beta chains. Rows with one shared CDR3 protein collapse into an entry with the most common genes and DNA. In all, the sample holds 1.5 million to 2 million distinct CDR3 sequences, and less than 35% of those were seen once. The ten largest clones add up to about 0.25% of the sample. The sequenced material came from cord blood. These receptors came from a newborn girl in good health.

This clonotype was counted between two and nine times. V and J are TRBV7-9 and TRBJ2-3; D perhaps matches TRBD2 (5 bases). The CDR3 runs to 19 residues. V lost 0 bases to trimming and J lost 2 bases, with 21 bases between them. Germline values: CDR1 SEHNR, CDR2 FQNEAQ (reference sequence). CDR3 in amino acids: CASSLAHIPWRVLTDTQYF. The CDR3 DNA follows: TGTGCCAGCAGCTTAGCGCACATCCCCTGGCGGGTTCTCACAGATACGCAGTATTTT.

The rearrangement links TRBV20-1 to TRBJ2-7; D might be TRBD2 (5 bases). V was pared by 2 bases and J by 7 bases, with 12 bases between. There are 12 residues in the CDR3. Germline V lookup: CDR1 DFQATT, CDR2 SNEGSKA (reference sequence). The CDR3 DNA sequence: TGCAGTGCTAGACGTCTAGCCGGTGAGCAGTACTTC. Translation: CSARRLAGEQYF.

The genes are TRBV27 and TRBJ2-3; 14 bases align to TRBD2. The CDR3 totals 16 residues. With 8 bases clipped from V and 1 base from J, the junction kept 5 bases outside the gene matches. Germline V lookup: CDR1 MNHEY, CDR2 SMNVEV (reference sequence). As DNA, the CDR3 is TGTGCCAGCGGCCGGGGACTAGCGGGAGGCACAGATACGCAGTATTTT. As protein: CASGRGLAGGTDTQYF.

This clonotype was detected only a few times. This rearrangement joins TRBV10-3 to TRBJ2-3, with D possibly being TRBD1 or TRBD2 (5 bases each). There are 13 residues in the CDR3. Trimming removed 8 bases from V and 2 bases from J, with 11 bases in between. Germline CDR1 and CDR2: ENHRY and SYGVKD. The CDR3 region is CAIRDPVTDTQYF. DNA of the CDR3: TGTGCCATCCGGGACCCAGTCACAGATACGCAGTATTTT.

This clonotype came up a few times. This chain uses TRBV3-1 with TRBJ2-5, with TRBD2 identical over 12 bases. CDR1 is LGHDT, CDR2 YNNKEL, per germline (reference sequence). Trimming at V came to 4 bases and at J to 11 bases, leaving 14 bases not matched to a gene. CDR3 length equals 16 residues. The CDR3 DNA reads TGTGCCAGCAGCCTTCGACTAGCGGGGGACTACAATGAGCAGTACTTC. Its protein product is CASSLRLAGDYNEQYF.

A few counts support this clonotype. This sequence joins TRBV5-4 and TRBJ2-1, with 14 bases matching TRBD2. Germline CDR1 SGHNT, CDR2 YYREEE (reference sequence). This CDR3 contains 19 residues. V shed 3 bases and J 0 bases; nucleotides not matched to a gene: 8. The CDR3 region has the DNA TGTGCCAGCAGCTCCGGGACTAGCGGGAGTAGGCGCTCCTACAATGAGCAGTTCTTC. Its translation: CASSSGTSGSRRSYNEQFF.

This clonotype was seen more than once but under ten times. The chain joins TRBV7-2 to TRBJ2-1, with a tentative D call TRBD1 (5 bases). The length of the CDR3 is 15 residues. V shed 4 bases and J shed 0 bases, with 10 bases lying between them. Germline V gives CDR1 SGHTA, CDR2 FQGNSA. This chain's CDR3 is CASSSRQISYNEQFF. The CDR3 nucleotides are TGTGCCAGCAGCTCAAGACAGATCTCCTACAATGAGCAGTTCTTC.

This clonotype has more than one count but fewer than ten. This rearrangement joins TRBV20-1 to TRBJ2-1; 11 bases line up with TRBD2. The J segment lost 4 bases and the V segment lost 3 bases, leaving 11 bases of the junction unmatched. From germline, CDR1 is DFQATT and CDR2 SNEGSKA (reference sequence). CDR3 size: 17 residues. CDR3: CSASGSSGRDDYNEQFF. The CDR3 nucleotides read TGCAGTGCTAGTGGGAGTAGCGGGAGGGACGATTACAATGAGCAGTTCTTC.

The chain recombines TRBV28 with TRBJ2-1, with D possibly TRBD2 on 5 matching bases. There are 16 residues in the CDR3. CDR1 MDHEN and CDR2 SYDVKM come from the germline V gene. The V end was cut by 4 bases, the J end by 3 bases, with 16 bases between. The CDR3 here is CASSSPSGSRYNEQFF. DNA of the CDR3: TGTGCCAGCAGTTCCCCTAGTGGGAGCCGCTACAATGAGCAGTTCTTC. The whole variable domain, filled in from reference TRBV28 and TRBJ2-1, reads DVKVTQSSRYLVKRTGEKVFLECVQDMDHENMFWYRQDPGLGLRLIYFSYDVKMKEKGDIPEGYSVSREKKERFSLILESASTNQTSMYLCASSSPSGSRYNEQFFGPGTRLTVL.

The gene calls are TRBV28 and TRBJ2-1; tentatively, D is TRBD1 (7 bases). Germline CDR1 and CDR2: MDHEN and SYDVKM. The CDR3 has 15 residues. Deletions cut 0 bases from V and 5 bases from J, with 11 bases between. The CDR3 loop is CASSLWEGAHNEQFF. The CDR3 nucleotides read TGTGCCAGCAGTTTATGGGAGGGGGCCCACAATGAGCAGTTCTTC.

This clonotype was observed a few times. This chain uses TRBV20-1 with TRBJ2-3; the D is unclear. CDR1 is DFQATT and CDR2 is SNEGSKA in the germline V gene (reference sequence). The V and J ends lost 1 base and 4 bases respectively, with 6 bases between them. The CDR3 loop spans 12 amino acids. The CDR3 loop is CSARGPPDTQYF. CDR3 bases: TGCAGTGCTAGAGGTCCCCCAGATACGCAGTATTTT.

In DNA, the CDR3 is TGTGCCAGCAGTTACTCAGGGGGAGATAATTCACCCCTCCACTTT. As protein: CASSYSGGDNSPLHF. This chain joins TRBV6-6 and TRBJ1-6; TRBD1 might be the D (6 bases). Trimming left V 0 bases short and J 5 bases short, with 8 bases between. Germline V gene lookup returns CDR1 MNHNY and CDR2 SVGAGI (reference sequence). The CDR3 is 15 amino acids.

This clonotype came up many times. The chain has TRBV28 and TRBJ2-3; D is perhaps TRBD2 (6 bases). CDR1 and CDR2 from the germline V gene are MDHEN and SYDVKM. The CDR3 totals 14 residues. V was clipped by 6 bases and J by 4 bases, with 14 bases between them. The CDR3 bases are TGTGCCAGCAGCCTCTGGGGGGAGGCAGATACGCAGTATTTT. It codes for CASSLWGEADTQYF.

In the case of this clonotype: Given a much more abundant clone one base away, this may be a read error. The rearrangement joins TRBV10-3 to TRBJ2-1, with TRBD2 matching 11 bases. Germline assignment: CDR1 ENHRY and CDR2 SYGVKD. CDR3 length equals 14 residues. The CDR3 protein is CAISVAGGQNGQFF. As DNA, the CDR3 is TGTGCCATCAGTGTAGCGGGAGGGCAAAATGGGCAGTTCTTC.

This clonotype was recorded once. This chain links TRBV12-3 or TRBV12-4 with TRBJ1-3; 7 bases map to TRBD1. V lost 2 bases, J lost 8 bases, and 3 bases stayed unmatched. The CDR3 runs 13 residues. For the CDR3, the DNA is TGTGCCAGCAGTTTAAACAGGGGCGACACCATATATTTT. Translating it yields CASSLNRGDTIYF.

This clonotype turned up a few times. V is TRBV11-2 and J is TRBJ1-2; D not resolved. The germline gives CDR1 SGHAT, CDR2 FQNNGV. The CDR3 contains 14 residues. Between the trimmed V and J ends, which lost 1 base and 4 bases, there was a span of 10 bases. For the CDR3, the DNA is TGTGCCAGCAGCTTAGTAACAAGGATCTATGGCTACACCTTC. This encodes CASSLVTRIYGYTF.

This clonotype was recorded only once. The V call is TRBV20-1, the J call TRBJ2-5; D possibly corresponds to TRBD1 (6 bases). The CDR3 extends over 14 amino acids. Deletions cut 5 bases from V and 11 bases from J, with 24 bases between. Per germline, CDR1 DFQATT and CDR2 SNEGSKA (reference sequence). CDR3 amino acids: CSAAAQGTRKEQYF. As DNA, the CDR3 is TGCAGTGCTGCAGCCCAGGGGACCCGAAAGGAGCAGTACTTC.

The sample holds many counts of this clonotype. One end of the junction does not line up with germline, which may come from a read error. The chain recombines TRBV12-3 or TRBV12-4 with TRBJ2-2; D remains unclear. This CDR3 region has 14 residues. The CDR3 DNA reads as TGTGCCAGCAGCTTAGCACAGAACACCGGGGAGCTGTTTTTT. Translating it yields CASSLAQNTGELFF.

The J gene is TRBJ2-5, the V gene TRBV3-1; a weak D match, TRBD1 (7 bases). Germline CDR1 is LGHDT and CDR2 is YNNKEL (reference sequence). Trimming stripped 0 bases from V and 1 base from J, with 12 bases between. The CDR3 spans 16 residues. The CDR3, as DNA: TGTGCCAGCAGCCAAGAAGGAGGGGGCCTCCAAGAGACCCAGTACTTC. It is translated as CASSQEGGGLQETQYF.

This rearrangement joins TRBV19 to TRBJ2-1, with a possible D match to TRBD1 (5 bases). The CDR3 contains 16 residues. Germline V gene lookup returns CDR1 LNHDA and CDR2 SQIVND (reference sequence). V lost 3 bases to trimming and J lost 2 bases, with 14 bases between them. This CDR3 reads CASSIDRAGPYNEQFF. CDR3 in DNA: TGTGCCAGTAGTATTGACCGGGCAGGGCCCTACAATGAGCAGTTCTTC.

This chain joins TRBV5-1 and TRBJ2-3; TRBD2 matches 13 bases. The CDR3 is made up of 17 amino acids. V dropped 4 bases and J dropped 0; count of bases not matched to a gene: 5. Germline CDR1 and CDR2: SGHRS and YFSETQ. In DNA, the CDR3 is TGCGCCAGCAGCGCCGGGACTAGCGGGGCTAGCACAGATACGCAGTATTTT. It translates to CASSAGTSGASTDTQYF.

This clonotype was counted between two and nine times. The rearrangement joins TRBV6-2 or TRBV6-3 to TRBJ1-2, with TRBD1 matching 7 bases. The V segment lost 6 bases and the J segment 5 bases; nucleotides outside the gene matches: 9. The CDR3 sequence is 14 residues long. Per the germline V gene, CDR1 is MNHEY and CDR2 is SVGEGT. The CDR3 bases are TGTGCCAGCAGCGAACCGGGACAGCTTTATGGCTACACCTTC. It is translated as CASSEPGQLYGYTF.

Points on this clonotype: This may come from a read error, since a much larger clone is one base off. This chain uses TRBV20-1 with TRBJ2-1; 7 nucleotides match TRBD1. The last part of the DNA fits TRBJ2-7 better; the J call may be wrong. CDR3 length: 15 residues. The germline gives CDR1 DFQATT, CDR2 SNEGSKA (reference sequence). This CDR3 reads CSATLTGRSYNEQYF. The CDR3 DNA reads TGCAGTGCTACCCTGACAGGGCGCTCCTACAATGAGCAGTACTTC.